Listed below are T cell receptor beta chains from one sample, sequenced in a study of cytomegalovirus exposure and HLA in healthy donors. Measured with immunoSEQ multiplex PCR; TCRdb has only the in-frame clones, and not every one. The sample lists 150,000 or so clones; roughly 79% were seen once. The sequenced sample consisted of PBMCs. These receptors were obtained from a woman aged 40 to 55 in good health and CMV-seronegative. The CDR3 runs from the conserved cysteine through the conserved F or W. The D gene is left open where the match is weak. Expanded clones are given a class, and other clones once, few, many or no size at all.

J: TRBJ2-1; D: TRBD2; size: -; V: TRBV7-9; DNA: TGTGCCAGTCACCAGAGCGGGAGCACCTACAATGAGCAGTTCTTC; CDR3: CASHQSGSTYNEQFF
J: TRBJ2-7; D: -; size: few; V: TRBV28; DNA: TGTGCCAGCAGTGCTCCCTCGACTCCCAGCTCCTACGAGCAGTACTTC; CDR3: CASSAPSTPSSYEQYF
J: TRBJ1-1; D: TRBD1; size: -; V: TRBV4-2; DNA: TGTGCCAGCAGCCAAGAAGCGGGTGACAGGGGGCTCGAAGCTTTCTTT; CDR3: CASSQEAGDRGLEAFF
J: TRBJ2-2; D: TRBD2; size: -; V: TRBV11-2; DNA: TGTGCCAGCAGCTTGAGCGGGAGTAGCACCGGGGAGCTGTTTTTT; CDR3: CASSLSGSSTGELFF
J: TRBJ1-4; D: -; size: -; V: TRBV10-3; DNA: TGTGCCATCAGTGAGTCGACAGTTGGAGCGGAAAAACTGTTTTTT; CDR3: CAISESTVGAEKLFF
J: TRBJ2-7; D: -; size: -; V: TRBV6-5; DNA: TGTGCCAGCAGCACCACTAGCAATTACGAGCAGTACTTC; CDR3: CASSTTSNYEQYF
J: TRBJ1-1; D: TRBD1; size: -; V: TRBV5-1; DNA: TGCGCCAGCAGTTCTCTTGGACAGGGCACTGAAGCTTTCTTT; CDR3: CASSSLGQGTEAFF
J: TRBJ1-1; D: -; size: -; V: TRBV9; DNA: TGTGCCAGCAGCGTCCAGGCTAACACTGAAGCTTTCTTT; CDR3: CASSVQANTEAFF
J: TRBJ2-7; D: -; size: -; V: TRBV2; DNA: TGTGCCAGCAGTGACTCTTACGAGCAGTACTTC; CDR3: CASSDSYEQYF
J: TRBJ2-5; D: -; size: -; V: TRBV15; DNA: TGTGCCACCAGCAGAGATGGAGGGGGCGGGCAAGAGACCCAGTACTTC; CDR3: CATSRDGGGGQETQYF
J: TRBJ2-1; D: TRBD2; size: -; V: TRBV5-6; DNA: TGTGCCAGCAGCTTCTCCGGGACTAGCGGCTACAATGAGCAGTTCTTC; CDR3: CASSFSGTSGYNEQFF
J: TRBJ2-4; D: -; size: -; V: TRBV30; DNA: TGTGCCTGGAGTGTACAACTAGGCTTGGTAGAGTACTTC; CDR3: CAWSVQLGLVEYF
J: TRBJ2-6; D: -; size: -; V: TRBV19; DNA: TGTGCCAGTTGCACTAGCTCCGTCTCTGGGGCCAACGTCCTGACTTTC; CDR3: CASCTSSVSGANVLTF
J: TRBJ1-5; D: TRBD1; size: -; V: TRBV6-1; DNA: TGTGCCAGCAGTGGGACAGGGGGGAGTTTCAGCAATCAGCCCCAGCATTTT; CDR3: CASSGTGGSFSNQPQHF
J: TRBJ2-3; D: TRBD2; size: -; V: TRBV7-6; DNA: TGTGCCAGCAGCTTAGTGGGTAGCGGGATTCTGTCGCTGGATACGCAGTATTTT; CDR3: CASSLVGSGILSLDTQYF
J: TRBJ2-2; D: TRBD2; size: -; V: TRBV5-1; DNA: TGCGCCAGCAGCGCCCTAGCGGTGAACACCGGGGAGCTGTTTTTT; CDR3: CASSALAVNTGELFF
J: TRBJ2-7; D: -; size: -; V: TRBV28; DNA: TGTGCCAGCAGTTTAACAGGCTCCTACGAGCAGTACTTC; CDR3: CASSLTGSYEQYF
J: TRBJ1-5; D: -; size: few; V: TRBV27; DNA: TGTGCCAGCAGTTTAGATCCCAGGGAGGGTCAGCCCCAGCATTTT; CDR3: CASSLDPREGQPQHF
J: TRBJ1-1; D: -; size: -; V: TRBV30; DNA: TGTGCCTGGAGTGTGGAAGGACTTGAAGCTTTCTTT; CDR3: CAWSVEGLEAFF
J: TRBJ2-7; D: TRBD2; size: -; V: TRBV5-1; DNA: TGCGCCAGCAGCCCGTTTAGCGGGAGTGGTAATGAGCAGTACTTC; CDR3: CASSPFSGSGNEQYF
J: TRBJ2-7; D: -; size: few; V: TRBV28; DNA: TGTGCCAGCAGTTTGCAACTACCGGCCTACGAGCAGTACTTC; CDR3: CASSLQLPAYEQYF
J: TRBJ2-7; D: -; size: -; V: TRBV18; DNA: TGTGCCAGCTCACCACCTAGCATTTACGAGCAGTACTTC; CDR3: CASSPPSIYEQYF
J: TRBJ2-3; D: TRBD2; size: few; V: TRBV7-9; DNA: TGTGCCAGCAGCCCGTGGACTAGCCCTGGCACAGATACGCAGTATTTT; CDR3: CASSPWTSPGTDTQYF
J: TRBJ1-1; D: -; size: -; V: TRBV19; DNA: TGTGCCAGTAGCCCTCAGGTGAACGGGAACACTGAAGCTTTCTTT; CDR3: CASSPQVNGNTEAFF
J: TRBJ1-2; D: -; size: -; V: TRBV7-2; DNA: TGTGCCAGCATCTCTCAGGAGGGGCGCTATGGCTACACCTTC; CDR3: CASISQEGRYGYTF
J: TRBJ2-7; D: TRBD1; size: -; V: TRBV19; DNA: TGTGCCAGTAGTATCGGATCTAGCCCCTACAGGGGTAAGCAGTACTTC; CDR3: CASSIGSSPYRGKQYF
J: TRBJ1-5; D: -; size: -; V: TRBV6-1; DNA: TGTGCCAGCCTATTGCGGGGGGCGGATCAGCCCCAGCATTTT; CDR3: CASLLRGADQPQHF
J: TRBJ2-3; D: TRBD2; size: -; V: TRBV5-1; DNA: TGCGCCAGCAGCCCCGGGGGACTAGCGGGAGGACCAGATACGCAGTATTTT; CDR3: CASSPGGLAGGPDTQYF
J: TRBJ2-3; D: -; size: -; V: TRBV21-1; DNA: TGTGCCAGCAGCGGGCGGGAGGGCACAGATACGCAGTATTTT; CDR3: CASSGREGTDTQYF
J: TRBJ2-5; D: -; size: -; V: TRBV7-9; DNA: TGTGCCAGCGGAAGACAGCAAGAGACCCAGTACTTC; CDR3: CASGRQQETQYF
J: TRBJ2-2; D: TRBD2; size: few; V: TRBV7-6; DNA: TGTGCCAGCAGCTTAACTAGCGGGATAACAGGGGAGCTGTTTTTT; CDR3: CASSLTSGITGELFF
J: TRBJ2-7; D: TRBD1; size: -; V: TRBV5-1; DNA: TGCGCCAGCAGCTTGGGACAGGGTAACTACGAGCAGTACTTC; CDR3: CASSLGQGNYEQYF
J: TRBJ1-2; D: TRBD1; size: -; V: TRBV19; DNA: TGTGCCAGTACCGACAGGGGCCGTATGGACTATGGCTACACCTTC; CDR3: CASTDRGRMDYGYTF
J: TRBJ2-1; D: -; size: -; V: TRBV5-1; DNA: TGCGCCAGCAGCGTGAATAGTATCGATGAGCAGTTCTTC; CDR3: CASSVNSIDEQFF
J: TRBJ2-2; D: -; size: -; V: TRBV4-1; DNA: TGCGCCAGCAGCCAATCAGGGGGGGAGCTGTTTTTT; CDR3: CASSQSGGELFF
J: TRBJ2-4; D: -; size: -; V: TRBV1; DNA: TGCACCAGCAGCCAAGGGTGTTGGAGAGAGATAGCCAAAAACATTCAGTACTTC; CDR3: CTSSQGCWREIAKNIQYF
J: TRBJ2-3; D: -; size: -; V: TRBV7-9; DNA: TGTGCCAGCAGCCCGAACCTCCTAGCGGCCCACGAGGGGGGTACGCAGTATTTT; CDR3: CASSPNLLAAHEGGTQYF
J: TRBJ2-3; D: -; size: -; V: TRBV2; DNA: TGTGCCAGCAGTGATCCAGGGTGGGAAACAGATACGCAGTATTTT; CDR3: CASSDPGWETDTQYF
J: TRBJ2-7; D: TRBD2; size: -; V: TRBV18; DNA: TGTGCCAGCTCACTCATCAGCGGGAGTGCCCTCTACGAGCAGTACTTC; CDR3: CASSLISGSALYEQYF
J: TRBJ1-1; D: -; size: -; V: TRBV10-3; DNA: TGTGCCATCAGGCGCGACACTGAAGCTTTCTTT; CDR3: CAIRRDTEAFF
J: TRBJ2-3; D: -; size: -; V: TRBV10-2; DNA: TGCGCCAGCGGGGAAGGAGCGGCTAGCACAGATACGCAGTATTTT; CDR3: CASGEGAASTDTQYF
J: TRBJ1-1; D: TRBD1; size: -; V: TRBV6-1; DNA: TGTGCCAGCAGTGAAAGGGCAGGGGGCCACACTGAAGCTTTCTTT; CDR3: CASSERAGGHTEAFF
J: TRBJ2-2; D: TRBD2; size: -; V: TRBV5-4; DNA: TGTGCCAGCAGCTGGAGCGGGAGTAACACCGGGGAGCTGTTTTTT; CDR3: CASSWSGSNTGELFF
J: TRBJ2-2; D: TRBD1; size: -; V: TRBV27; DNA: TGTGCCAGCAGTTTGCTACAGGGGGTAGCCGGGGAGCTGTTTTTT; CDR3: CASSLLQGVAGELFF
J: TRBJ1-4; D: TRBD1; size: -; V: TRBV4-2; DNA: TGTGCCAGCAGCCAAGGTGGGACAGGGGCGCATGAAAAACTGTTTTTT; CDR3: CASSQGGTGAHEKLFF
J: TRBJ2-3; D: -; size: -; V: TRBV30; DNA: TGTGCCTGGAGTGTGGGTGCGGGGATCACAGATACGCAGTATTTT; CDR3: CAWSVGAGITDTQYF
J: TRBJ1-5; D: -; size: once; V: TRBV27; DNA: TGTGCCAGCAGAAATAGGGGGTTTGTGGATCAGCCCCAGCATTTT; CDR3: CASRNRGFVDQPQHF